This record looks at one TCR beta chain sequence and its context. The CDR3 covers 14 residues. The germline CDR1 and CDR2 sequences are MNHEY and SMNVEV (reference sequence). TCRdb redid the calling of the PCR reads with MiXCR, one entry per CDR3 protein. The sample shows 15,000 to 20,000 distinct CDR3 sequences, roughly 45% of them seen only once. The data originate from a study of tumor-infiltrating lymphocytes in oesophageal squamous cell carcinoma. The chain joins TRBV27 to TRBJ2-3; D possibly corresponds to TRBD2 (7 bases). The J call is in doubt because the DNA end fits TRBJ2-7 better. The sequence came from a female donor with esophageal squamous cell carcinoma. Sequenced: blood. The CDR3 spells CASSPRGGAGEQYF. The CDR3 nucleotides read TGTGCCAGCAGCCCTCGTGGGGGGGCGGGCGAGCAGTACTTC.